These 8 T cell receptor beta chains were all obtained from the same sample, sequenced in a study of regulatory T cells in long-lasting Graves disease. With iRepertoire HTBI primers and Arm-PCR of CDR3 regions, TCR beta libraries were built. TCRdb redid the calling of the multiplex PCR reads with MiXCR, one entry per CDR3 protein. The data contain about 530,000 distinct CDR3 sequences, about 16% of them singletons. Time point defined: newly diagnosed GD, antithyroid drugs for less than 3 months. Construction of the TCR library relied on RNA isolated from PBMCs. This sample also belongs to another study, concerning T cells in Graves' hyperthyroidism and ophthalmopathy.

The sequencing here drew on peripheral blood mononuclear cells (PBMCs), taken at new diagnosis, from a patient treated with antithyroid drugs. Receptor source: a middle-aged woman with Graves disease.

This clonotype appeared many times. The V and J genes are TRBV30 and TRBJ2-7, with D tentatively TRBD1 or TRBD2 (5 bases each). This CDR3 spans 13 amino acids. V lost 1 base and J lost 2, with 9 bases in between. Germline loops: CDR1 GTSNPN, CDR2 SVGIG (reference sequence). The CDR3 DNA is TGTGCCTGGAGTGACTGGGGGACCTACGAGCAGTACTTC. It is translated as CAWSDWGTYEQYF.

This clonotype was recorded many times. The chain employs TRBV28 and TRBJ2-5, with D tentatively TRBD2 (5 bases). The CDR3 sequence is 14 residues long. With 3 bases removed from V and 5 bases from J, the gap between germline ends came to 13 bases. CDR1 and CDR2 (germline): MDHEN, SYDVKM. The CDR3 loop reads CASSFETTRETQYF. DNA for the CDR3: TGTGCCAGCAGTTTTGAGACTACTCGGGAGACCCAGTACTTC.

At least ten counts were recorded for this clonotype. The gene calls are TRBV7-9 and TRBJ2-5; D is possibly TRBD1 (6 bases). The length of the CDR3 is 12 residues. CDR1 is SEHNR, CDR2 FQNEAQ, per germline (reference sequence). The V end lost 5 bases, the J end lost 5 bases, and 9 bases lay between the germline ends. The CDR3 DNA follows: TGTGCCAGCAGCGGACAGATCGAGACCCAGTACTTC. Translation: CASSGQIETQYF. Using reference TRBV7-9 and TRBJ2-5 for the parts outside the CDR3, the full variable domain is DTGVSQNPRHKITKRGQNVTFRCDPISEHNRLYWYRQTLGQGPEFLTYFQNEAQLEKSRLLSDRFSAERPKGSFSTLEIQRTEQGDSAMYLCASSGQIETQYFGPGTRLLVL.

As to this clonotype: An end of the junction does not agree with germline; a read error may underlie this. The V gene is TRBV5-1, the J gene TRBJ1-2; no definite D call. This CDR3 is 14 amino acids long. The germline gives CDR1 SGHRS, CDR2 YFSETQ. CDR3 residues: CASSSLSGSVGYTF. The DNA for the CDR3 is TGTGCCAGCAGCTCGCTCTCCGGGTCGGTTGGCTACACCTTC.

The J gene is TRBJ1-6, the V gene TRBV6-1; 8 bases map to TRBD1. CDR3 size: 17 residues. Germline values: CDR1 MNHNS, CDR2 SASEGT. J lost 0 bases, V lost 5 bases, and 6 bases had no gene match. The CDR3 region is CASSTGQGFSYNSPLHF. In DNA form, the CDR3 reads TGTGCCAGCAGTACCGGACAGGGCTTCTCCTATAATTCACCCCTCCACTTT.

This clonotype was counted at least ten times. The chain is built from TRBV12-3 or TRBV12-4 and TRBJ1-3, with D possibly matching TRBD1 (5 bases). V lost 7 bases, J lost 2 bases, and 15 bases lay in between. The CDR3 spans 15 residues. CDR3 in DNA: TGTGCCAGCACCCTTCAGGGAACCGCTGGAAACACCATATATTTT. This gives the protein CASTLQGTAGNTIYF.

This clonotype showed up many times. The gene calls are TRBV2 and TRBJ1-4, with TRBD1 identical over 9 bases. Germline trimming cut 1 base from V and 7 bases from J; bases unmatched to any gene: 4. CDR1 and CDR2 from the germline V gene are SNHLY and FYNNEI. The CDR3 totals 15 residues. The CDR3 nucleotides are TGTGCCAGCAGTGAAGAAACAGGGGGCGCTGAAAAACTGTTTTTT. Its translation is CASSEETGGAEKLFF. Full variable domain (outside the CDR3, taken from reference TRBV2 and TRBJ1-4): EPEVTQTPSHQVTQMGQEVILRCVPISNHLYFYWYRQILGQKVEFLVSFYNNEISEKSEIFDDQFSVERPDGSNFTLKIRSTKLEDSAMYFCASSEETGGAEKLFFGSGTQLSVL.

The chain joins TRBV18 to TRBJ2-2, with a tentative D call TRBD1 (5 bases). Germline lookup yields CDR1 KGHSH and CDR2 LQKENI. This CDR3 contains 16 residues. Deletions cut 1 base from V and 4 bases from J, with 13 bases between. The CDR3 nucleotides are TGTGCCAGCTCACCACGCAGGGAAATACTCACCGGGGAGCTGTTTTTT. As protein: CASSPRREILTGELFF.